Presented here are 10 T cell receptor beta chains from one specimen sequenced in a study of T cell changes during pregnancy in multiple sclerosis. Sequencing used immunoSEQ multiplex PCR; TCRdb keeps in-frame clones, though not all of them. Among approximately 60,000 clones listed, 85% to 95% were seen once. This sample comprised CD8+ T cells from peripheral blood mononuclear cells, obtained in the second trimester of pregnancy. The receptors derive from a female donor with multiple sclerosis, enrolled in a pregnancy study.

The genes are TRBV4-1 and TRBJ2-7; D is possibly TRBD2 (7 bases). V gave up 3 bases and J gave up 7 bases, with 10 bases separating them. CDR3 size: 12 residues. Germline CDR1 and CDR2: MGHRA and YSYEKL. DNA of the CDR3: TGCGCCAGCAGCCAGGGGGGGCGTGAGCAGTACTTC. The encoded protein is CASSQGGREQYF.

This clone was seen a single time. The chain joins TRBV19 to TRBJ1-3; D gene ambiguous. V gave up 3 bases and J gave up 4 bases, with 7 bases separating them. The CDR3 has 13 residues. CDR1 is LNHDA, CDR2 SQIVND, per germline (reference sequence). The CDR3 region has the DNA TGTGCCAGTAGTATCGGTCCAGGAAACACCATATATTTT. Residues: CASSIGPGNTIYF.

The J gene is TRBJ2-7, the V gene TRBV2; possible D gene TRBD1, 6 bases. The V and J ends lost 1 base and 0 bases respectively, with 10 bases between them. This CDR3 is built from 15 residues. Per the germline V gene, CDR1 is SNHLY and CDR2 is FYNNEI. In DNA form, the CDR3 reads TGTGCCAGCAGTGAAGGGGGGCAGAGCTCCTACGAGCAGTACTTC. Translation: CASSEGGQSSYEQYF.

This chain joins TRBV7-3 and TRBJ2-1, with D perhaps matching TRBD2 (5 bases). The ends were cut back, 3 bases at V and 6 bases at J, with 12 bases in the middle. The germline gives CDR1 SGHTA, CDR2 FQGTGA. The CDR3 contains 14 residues. Here the CDR3 reads CASSFRPLANEQFF. The CDR3 DNA reads as TGTGCCAGCAGCTTCCGACCCCTAGCCAATGAGCAGTTCTTC.

The J gene is TRBJ1-2, the V gene TRBV4-1; 7 bases align to TRBD1. This CDR3 has 13 residues. The germline CDR1 and CDR2 sequences are MGHRA and YSYEKL. V dropped 3 bases and J dropped 6; count of bases not matched to a gene: 4. CDR3 sequence reads: CASSHLQGNGYTF. The CDR3 region has the DNA TGCGCCAGCAGCCACCTACAGGGGAATGGCTACACCTTC.

V usage is TRBV7-9 and J usage is TRBJ1-2; D gene unclear. The V gene lost 1 base and the J gene lost 0 bases, with 6 bases spanning the gap. The V gene's germline CDR1 is SEHNR and CDR2 FQNEAQ (reference sequence). The CDR3 spans 14 residues. The CDR3 sequence is CASSLGSANYGYTF. CDR3 coding DNA: TGTGCCAGCAGCTTAGGGTCAGCTAACTATGGCTACACCTTC.

The chain employs TRBV10-1 and TRBJ1-1, with D possibly TRBD1 on 5 matching bases. Germline V gives CDR1 WNHNN, CDR2 SYGVQD (reference sequence). Trimming took 7 bases from V and 0 from J, leaving 9 bases between them. The CDR3 consists of 13 residues. CDR3 nucleotide sequence: TGCGCCAGCAAAGACAGACTGAACACTGAAGCTTTCTTT. Its translation: CASKDRLNTEAFF.

The chain is built from TRBV7-6 and TRBJ2-1, with 10 bases matching TRBD1. CDR1 is SGHVS, CDR2 FNYEAQ, per germline. V shed 2 bases and J 6 bases; nucleotides not matched to a gene: 4. The CDR3 consists of 15 residues. The CDR3 loop is CASSLSGQGFNEQFF. The CDR3 nucleotides read TGTGCCAGCAGCTTATCGGGACAGGGGTTCAATGAGCAGTTCTTC.

This clone was seen a single time. V gene TRBV15 combines with J gene TRBJ2-1; 9 nucleotides agree with TRBD2. From germline, CDR1 is LNHNV and CDR2 YYDKDF (reference sequence). The ends lost 3 bases at V and 8 bases at J; junction bases unmatched: 11. There are 16 residues in the CDR3. The CDR3 is CATSSPHIAGDHEQFF. As DNA, the CDR3 is TGTGCCACCAGCAGCCCCCACATAGCGGGAGACCATGAGCAGTTCTTC.

The chain recombines TRBV28 with TRBJ1-4; 7 bases align to TRBD1. Germline CDR1 MDHEN, CDR2 SYDVKM. Losses at the gene ends were 5 bases for V and 4 bases for J; bases not matched to a gene: 7. The CDR3 length is 15 residues. The CDR3 loop is CASSTRTGYNEKLFF. The CDR3 DNA follows: TGTGCCAGCAGTACCCGGACAGGATATAATGAAAAACTGTTTTTT.